In its sample, the clone carrying this T cell receptor beta chain was seen a few times. What it binds is not known. The data belong to a study of T-cell memory formation after mild COVID-19. Study in general: TCR clusters were mostly confined to one donor each.

MiXCR, applied by TCRdb to the 5' RACE reads, yields one record per CDR3 protein. Altogether around 110,000 distinct CDR3 sequences are present, 9.5% to 15% being singletons, with the ten largest covering around 26%. Trimming shortened V by 5 bases and J by 6 bases, and 16 bases separated the two germline ends. The CDR3 runs 14 residues. Germline V gene sequence: CDR1 SGHTA, CDR2 FQGTGA. Broader study findings: Of the contracting clones, CD4+ ones lay mainly in CM and EM, and CD8+ ones in EMRA. Contracting clones from day 15 to 85 had balanced CD4/CD8; later expanders favoured CD4+. Cross-reactive memory apparently joined, as some responding clones appeared in pre-infection memory.

The chain uses TRBV7-3 and TRBJ1-1; D unresolved. The specimen sequenced was PBMCs or a T cell subset sorted from them (not recorded which). This TCR was recovered from an adult woman who had mild COVID-19 (a few samples of this study predate the infection). Cell type and time point are not known. CDR3 sequence: CASSLSGDGAEAFF. The CDR3 region has the DNA TGTGCCAGCAGCCTCAGTGGGGATGGGGCTGAAGCTTTCTTT.